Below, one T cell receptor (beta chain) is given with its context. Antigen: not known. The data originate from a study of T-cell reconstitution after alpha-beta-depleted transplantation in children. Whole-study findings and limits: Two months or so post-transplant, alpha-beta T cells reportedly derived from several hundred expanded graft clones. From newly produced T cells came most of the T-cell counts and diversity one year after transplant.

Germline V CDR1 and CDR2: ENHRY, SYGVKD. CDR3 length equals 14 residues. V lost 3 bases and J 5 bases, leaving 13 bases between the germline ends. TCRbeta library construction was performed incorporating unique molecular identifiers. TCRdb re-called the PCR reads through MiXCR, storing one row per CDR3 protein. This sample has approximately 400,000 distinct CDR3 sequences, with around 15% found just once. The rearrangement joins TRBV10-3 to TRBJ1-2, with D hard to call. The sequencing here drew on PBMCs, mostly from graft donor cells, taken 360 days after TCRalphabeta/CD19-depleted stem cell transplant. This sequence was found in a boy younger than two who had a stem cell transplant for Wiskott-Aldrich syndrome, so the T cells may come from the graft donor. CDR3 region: CAISESPNGYGYTF. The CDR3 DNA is TGTGCCATCAGTGAAAGTCCTAACGGGTATGGCTACACCTTC.